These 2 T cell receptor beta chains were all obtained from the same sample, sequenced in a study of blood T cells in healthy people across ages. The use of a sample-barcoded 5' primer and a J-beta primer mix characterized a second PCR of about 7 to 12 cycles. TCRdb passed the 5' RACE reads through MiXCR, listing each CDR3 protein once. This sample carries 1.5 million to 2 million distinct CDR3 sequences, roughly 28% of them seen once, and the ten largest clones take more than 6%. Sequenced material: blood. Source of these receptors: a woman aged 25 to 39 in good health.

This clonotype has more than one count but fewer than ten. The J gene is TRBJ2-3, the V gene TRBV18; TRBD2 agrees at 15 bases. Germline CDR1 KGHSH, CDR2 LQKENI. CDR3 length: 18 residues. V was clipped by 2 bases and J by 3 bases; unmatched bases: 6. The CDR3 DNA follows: TGTGCCAGCTCACCAGGACTAGCGGGAGGGCCGTTGACAGATACGCAGTATTTT. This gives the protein CASSPGLAGGPLTDTQYF.

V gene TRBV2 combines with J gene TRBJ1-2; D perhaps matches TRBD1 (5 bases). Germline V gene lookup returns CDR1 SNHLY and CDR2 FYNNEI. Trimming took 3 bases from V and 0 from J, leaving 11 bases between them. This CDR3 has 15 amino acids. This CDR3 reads CASSERQTTNYGYTF. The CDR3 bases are TGTGCCAGCAGTGAGAGACAGACCACTAACTATGGCTACACCTTC.